Listed here are 21 T cell receptor beta chains from one sample, sequenced in a study of blood T cell repertoires in COVID-19. Only in-frame clones appear in the TCRdb table, and some are missing; sequencing was by immunoSEQ multiplex PCR. The sample has some 200,000 clones, around 85% seen once; the top ten hold 2.2%. The material sequenced was peripheral blood. The source of these receptors is a woman between 50 and 59 years old with acute or convalescent COVID-19.

The V gene is TRBV9, the J gene TRBJ2-1; 13 bases line up with TRBD2. This CDR3 comprises 16 residues. The germline CDR1 and CDR2 sequences are SGDLS and YYNGEE. V trimming: 4 bases; J trimming: 4 bases; junction bases outside the gene matches: 5. The CDR3 DNA is TGTGCCAGCAGCTTCCGACTAGCGGGGGGTTACAATGAGCAGTTCTTC. Its protein product is CASSFRLAGGYNEQFF.

V usage is TRBV30 and J usage is TRBJ2-7; TRBD1 agrees at 8 bases. V gave up 3 bases and J gave up 4 bases; unmatched junction bases: 8. CDR1 is GTSNPN, CDR2 SVGIG, per germline (reference sequence). The CDR3 has 14 residues. This CDR3 reads CAWRAQGVEYEQYF. The CDR3 nucleotides read TGTGCCTGGAGGGCACAGGGGGTTGAGTACGAGCAGTACTTC. The full variable domain, its missing parts supplied by reference TRBV30 and TRBJ2-7, is SQTIHQWPATLVQPVGSPLSLECTVEGTSNPNLYWYRQAAGRGLQLLFYSVGIGQISSEVPQNLSASRPQDRQFILSSKKLLLSDSGFYLCAWRAQGVEYEQYFGPGTRLTVT.

CDR3 sequence: CASRLGGQPQHF. The CDR3 bases are TGTGCCAGCAGACTCGGGGGGCAGCCCCAGCATTTT. The gene calls are TRBV12-3 or TRBV12-4 and TRBJ1-5; the D gene is possibly TRBD1 (5 bases). The length of the CDR3 is 12 residues. V lost 6 bases to trimming and J lost 7 bases, with 10 bases between them.

The V and J genes are TRBV19 and TRBJ1-1; possible D gene TRBD1, 5 bases. The germline V gene has CDR1 LNHDA and CDR2 SQIVND (reference sequence). Trimming removed 9 bases at V and 7 bases at J, with 9 bases between. The CDR3 is 10 residues long. CDR3 amino acids: CASTGFEAFF. The CDR3 DNA sequence: TGTGCCAGCACAGGCTTTGAAGCTTTCTTT. The entire variable domain, with the rest obtained from reference TRBV19 and TRBJ1-1, is as follows: DGGITQSPKYLFRKEGQNVTLSCEQNLNHDAMYWYRQDPGQGLRLIYYSQIVNDFQKGDIAEGYSVSREKKESFPLTVTSAQKNPTAFYLCASTGFEAFFGQGTRLTVV.

For the CDR3, the DNA is TGCAGCGTCCTAACCTGGGAGACCGGGGAGCTGTTTTTT. This gives the protein CSVLTWETGELFF. V usage is TRBV29-1 and J usage is TRBJ2-2; possibly TRBD2 for D (5 bases). Trimming pared 6 bases from V and 5 bases from J, leaving 13 bases between. From germline, CDR1 is SQVTM and CDR2 ANQGSEA. The CDR3 runs 13 residues.

The chain links TRBV30 to TRBJ1-6, with D possibly matching TRBD1 (6 bases). The germline V gene has CDR1 GTSNPN and CDR2 SVGIG (reference sequence). The ends were cut back, 0 bases at V and 6 bases at J, with 18 bases in the middle. The CDR3 spans 17 residues. The CDR3 reads CAWSVGPLDSVNSPLHF. CDR3 nucleotide sequence: TGTGCCTGGAGTGTGGGACCATTGGACAGTGTTAATTCACCCCTCCACTTT. Together with reference TRBV30 and TRBJ1-6, the CDR3 gives the full variable domain: SQTIHQWPATLVQPVGSPLSLECTVEGTSNPNLYWYRQAAGRGLQLLFYSVGIGQISSEVPQNLSASRPQDRQFILSSKKLLLSDSGFYLCAWSVGPLDSVNSPLHFGNGTRLTVT.

CDR3 loop: CAITGDGNQPQHF. CDR3 nucleotides: TGTGCCATCACCGGAGATGGCAATCAGCCCCAGCATTTT. V usage is TRBV10-3 and J usage is TRBJ1-5, with D unresolved. The CDR3 has 13 residues. The ends were cut back, 7 bases at V and 2 bases at J, with 9 bases in the middle. The V gene's germline CDR1 is ENHRY and CDR2 SYGVKD.

This chain uses TRBV3-1 (or the pseudogene TRBV3-2) with TRBJ2-1; weak D call: TRBD2 (5 bases). V lost 5 bases and J lost 10, with 15 bases in between. CDR3 length: 13 amino acids. Per germline, CDR1 LGHDT and CDR2 YNNKEL (reference sequence). The CDR3 spells CASSTWLAREQFF. CDR3 bases: TGTGCCAGCAGCACCTGGCTAGCCCGAGAGCAGTTCTTC.

The chain carries TRBV12-3 or TRBV12-4 and TRBJ1-1; D not resolved. This CDR3 has 13 residues. V dropped 1 base and J dropped 4 bases, with 7 bases sitting between them. Written as DNA, the CDR3 is TGTGCCAGCAGTTTAGGGGCCATCACTGAAGCTTTCTTT. Translation: CASSLGAITEAFF.

The V gene is TRBV3-1 (or the pseudogene TRBV3-2), the J gene TRBJ2-1; 15 bases map to TRBD2. Germline CDR1 reads LGHDT; CDR2 reads YNNKEL (reference sequence). The ends lost 8 bases at V and 9 bases at J; junction bases unmatched: 11. The CDR3 sequence is 16 residues long. The CDR3 nucleotides are TGTGCCAGCGAAGGACTAGCGGGGGGGCCCTATCGTGAGCAGTTCTTC. Amino acids: CASEGLAGGPYREQFF.

There are a few counts of this clone. V usage is TRBV24-1 and J usage is TRBJ2-3; 9 bases map to TRBD2. The V gene end was trimmed by 4 bases and the J gene end by 5 bases; junction bases not matched to a gene: 3. Germline values: CDR1 KGHDR, CDR2 SFDVKD. This CDR3 region has 14 residues. CDR3 nucleotides: TGTGCCACCAGTGAGCGGGGGGGCGAAGATACGCAGTATTTT. Protein product: CATSERGGEDTQYF.

The chain links TRBV2 to TRBJ1-1, with 7 bases lining up with TRBD1. V shed 8 bases and J 0 bases; nucleotides not matched to a gene: 6. Germline V gene sequence: CDR1 SNHLY, CDR2 FYNNEI. This CDR3 has 14 residues. CDR3 in DNA: TGTGCCAGCTTTGTAGGACAGGTGAACACTGAAGCTTTCTTT. Amino acid sequence: CASFVGQVNTEAFF.

The chain combines TRBV9 with TRBJ1-1; maybe TRBD1 (6 bases). The germline V gene has CDR1 SGDLS and CDR2 YYNGEE. This CDR3 is 14 amino acids long. V was cut by 4 bases and J by 1 base, with 11 bases left in between. The CDR3 loop is CASSLRTENTEAFF. In DNA form, the CDR3 reads TGTGCCAGCAGCCTTCGGACAGAGAACACTGAAGCTTTCTTT.

V usage is TRBV18 and J usage is TRBJ1-1, with TRBD1 as a possible D gene (5 bases). CDR3 length equals 13 residues. With 3 bases removed from V and 1 base from J, the gap between germline ends came to 6 bases. Per the germline V gene, CDR1 is KGHSH and CDR2 is LQKENI. CDR3 region: CASSPQGNTEAFF. CDR3 sequence (DNA): TGTGCCAGCTCACCGCAGGGGAACACTGAAGCTTTCTTT.

The chain is built from TRBV5-5 and TRBJ1-5, with D possibly being TRBD1 (6 bases). The V end was cut by 4 bases, the J end by 5 bases, with 16 bases between. This CDR3 spans 15 amino acids. Germline CDR1 reads SGHKS; CDR2 reads YYEKEE (reference sequence). Written as DNA, the CDR3 is TGTGCCAGCAGCAGAACCCGGGACATAGATCAGCCCCAGCATTTT. Translated: CASSRTRDIDQPQHF.

Only a few counts were recorded for this clone. V usage is TRBV7-2 and J usage is TRBJ1-2; 11 nucleotides align to TRBD1. V was clipped by 1 base and J by 8 bases; unmatched bases: 12. The germline V gene has CDR1 SGHTA and CDR2 FQGNSA. The CDR3 extends over 17 amino acids. CDR3 region: CASSLGGGQGALQGYTF. The CDR3, as DNA: TGTGCCAGCAGCTTAGGAGGCGGACAGGGGGCATTGCAAGGCTACACCTTC.

The CDR3 region has the DNA TGTGCCAGTAGTAGGAGGAGCAATCAGCCCCAGCATTTT. Translating gives CASSRRSNQPQHF. The V gene is TRBV19, the J gene TRBJ1-5; no firm D call. The V gene lost 4 bases and the J gene lost 1 base, with 5 bases spanning the gap. Germline-derived CDR1 and CDR2 are LNHDA and SQIVND (reference sequence). The CDR3 runs 13 residues.

V usage is TRBV18 and J usage is TRBJ1-2, with 9 positions matching TRBD1. V dropped 6 bases and J dropped 5; count of bases not matched to a gene: 10. The CDR3 runs to 15 residues. The germline CDR1 and CDR2 sequences are KGHSH and LQKENI. The CDR3 reads CASSPGQGNWYGYTF. In DNA form, the CDR3 reads TGTGCCAGCTCCCCCGGACAGGGGAATTGGTATGGCTACACCTTC.

The count of this clone is one. The rearrangement links TRBV7-3 to TRBJ2-1; TRBD1 agrees at 8 bases. This CDR3 has 15 amino acids. CDR1 SGHTA and CDR2 FQGTGA come from the germline V gene. The V gene end was trimmed by 5 bases and the J gene end by 9 bases; junction bases not matched to a gene: 12. CDR3: CASSLSQGAQGEQFF. DNA of the CDR3: TGTGCCAGCAGCCTATCTCAGGGGGCGCAAGGTGAGCAGTTCTTC.

V and J are TRBV27 and TRBJ2-1, with 11 bases identical to TRBD2. The CDR3 sequence is 14 residues long. Germline V gene sequence: CDR1 MNHEY, CDR2 SMNVEV (reference sequence). Trimming at V came to 6 bases and at J to 8 bases, leaving 6 bases not matched to a gene. CDR3 sequence reads: CASRFSGGAYEQFF. CDR3 in DNA: TGTGCCAGCAGGTTTAGCGGGGGGGCCTATGAGCAGTTCTTC.

The chain links TRBV7-2 to TRBJ2-1; maybe TRBD2 (6 bases). The CDR3 runs to 14 residues. Germline CDR1 and CDR2: SGHTA and FQGNSA. V was trimmed by 1 base and J by 7 bases, leaving 11 bases between them. The CDR3, as DNA: TGTGCCAGCAGCTTAGGGGGGAGGTTAAATGAGCAGTTCTTC. The encoded protein is CASSLGGRLNEQFF. Based on the CDR3 plus reference TRBV7-2 and TRBJ2-1, the full variable domain is GAGVSQSPSNKVTEKGKDVELRCDPISGHTALYWYRQSLGQGLEFLIYFQGNSAPDKSGLPSDRFSAERTGGSVSTLTIQRTQQEDSAVYLCASSLGGRLNEQFFGPGTRLTVL.